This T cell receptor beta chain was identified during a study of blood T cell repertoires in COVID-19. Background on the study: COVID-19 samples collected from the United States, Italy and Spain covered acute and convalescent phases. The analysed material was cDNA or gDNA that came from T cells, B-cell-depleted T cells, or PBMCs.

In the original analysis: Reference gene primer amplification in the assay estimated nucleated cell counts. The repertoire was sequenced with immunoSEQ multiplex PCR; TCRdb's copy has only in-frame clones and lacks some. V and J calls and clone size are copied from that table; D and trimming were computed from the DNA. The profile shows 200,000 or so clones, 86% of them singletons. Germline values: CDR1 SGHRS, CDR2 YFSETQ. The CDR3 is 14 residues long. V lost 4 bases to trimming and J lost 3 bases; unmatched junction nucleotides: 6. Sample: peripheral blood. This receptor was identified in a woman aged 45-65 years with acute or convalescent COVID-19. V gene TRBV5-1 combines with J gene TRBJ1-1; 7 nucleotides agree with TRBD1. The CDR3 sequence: CASSPDRRYTEAFF. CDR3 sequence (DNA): TGCGCCAGCAGCCCGGACAGGAGATACACTGAAGCTTTCTTT.